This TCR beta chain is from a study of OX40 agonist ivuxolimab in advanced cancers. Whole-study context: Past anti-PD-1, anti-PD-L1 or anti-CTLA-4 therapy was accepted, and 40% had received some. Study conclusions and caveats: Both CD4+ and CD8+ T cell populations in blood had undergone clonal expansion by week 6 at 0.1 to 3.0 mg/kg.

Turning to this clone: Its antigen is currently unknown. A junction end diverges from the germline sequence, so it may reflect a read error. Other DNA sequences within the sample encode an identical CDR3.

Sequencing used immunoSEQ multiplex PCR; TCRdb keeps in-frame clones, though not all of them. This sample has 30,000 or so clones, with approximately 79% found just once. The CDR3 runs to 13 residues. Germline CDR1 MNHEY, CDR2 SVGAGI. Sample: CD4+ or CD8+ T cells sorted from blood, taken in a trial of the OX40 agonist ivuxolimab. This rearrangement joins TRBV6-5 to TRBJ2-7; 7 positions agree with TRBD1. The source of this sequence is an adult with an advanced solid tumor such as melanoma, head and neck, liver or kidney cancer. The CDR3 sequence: CASRLRDSYEQYF. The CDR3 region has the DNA TGTGCTAGCAGACTCCGGGACAGTTACGAGCAGTACTTC.